Each of the 2 T cell receptor beta chains below was sequenced from the same sample in a study of T cell repertoires in cytomegalovirus infection. TCRdb reanalysed the reads using MiXCR and keeps one entry per CDR3 protein. Found here are 150,000 to 200,000 distinct CDR3 sequences, about 21% of them singletons; the top ten hold 2.5% to 3%. Material for sequencing was PBMCs. Every receptor here comes from a human donor in good health (CMV status not recorded). Some clones in this sample may be carry-over from other donors' samples.

This chain links TRBV7-8 with TRBJ1-4; the D is unclear. The CDR3 extends over 15 amino acids. Germline lookup yields CDR1 SGHVS and CDR2 FQNEAQ. The V gene lost 1 base and the J gene lost 7 bases, with 13 bases spanning the gap. The CDR3 sequence: CASSLDGGWGEKLFF. For the CDR3, the DNA is TGTGCCAGCAGCTTAGATGGTGGGTGGGGTGAAAAACTGTTTTTT. Full variable domain (remainder filled in from reference TRBV7-8 and TRBJ1-4): GAGVSQSPRYKVAKRGQDVALRCDPISGHVSLFWYQQALGQGPEFLTYFQNEAQLDKSGLPSDRFFAERPEGSVSTLKIQRTQQEDSAVYLCASSLDGGWGEKLFFGSGTQLSVL.

This clonotype was seen a few times. The genes are TRBV11-2 and TRBJ1-1; D gene uncertain. The V end lost 1 base, the J end lost 1 base, and 10 bases lay between the germline ends. CDR1 and CDR2 (germline): SGHAT, FQNNGV. The CDR3 loop spans 15 amino acids. CDR3 amino acids: CASSLVSKPNTEAFF. In DNA, the CDR3 is TGTGCCAGCAGCTTAGTGTCCAAACCGAACACTGAAGCTTTCTTT.